This T cell receptor beta chain originates from a study of T cell responses to AZD1222 COVID-19 vaccine. The V end was cut by 4 bases, the J end by 1 base, with 11 bases between. The CDR3 runs 14 residues. Germline V gives CDR1 KGHSH, CDR2 LQKENI. Produced via immunoSEQ multiplex PCR; TCRdb's table is partial and in-frame only. The sample has approximately 170,000 clones; 87% are singletons. Whole-study findings and limits: After two AZD1222 doses, spike-specific TCR breadth and depth rose versus day 0.

For this clone: The antigen remains undetermined.

This specimen was peripheral blood, taken 28 days after the second AZD1222 dose. This TCR was recovered from an adult who received the AZD1222 COVID-19 vaccine. The chain recombines TRBV18 with TRBJ2-7, with D unresolved. CDR3 residues: CASSRSADSYEQYF. As DNA, the CDR3 is TGTGCCAGCTCACGGTCAGCCGATTCCTACGAGCAGTACTTC.